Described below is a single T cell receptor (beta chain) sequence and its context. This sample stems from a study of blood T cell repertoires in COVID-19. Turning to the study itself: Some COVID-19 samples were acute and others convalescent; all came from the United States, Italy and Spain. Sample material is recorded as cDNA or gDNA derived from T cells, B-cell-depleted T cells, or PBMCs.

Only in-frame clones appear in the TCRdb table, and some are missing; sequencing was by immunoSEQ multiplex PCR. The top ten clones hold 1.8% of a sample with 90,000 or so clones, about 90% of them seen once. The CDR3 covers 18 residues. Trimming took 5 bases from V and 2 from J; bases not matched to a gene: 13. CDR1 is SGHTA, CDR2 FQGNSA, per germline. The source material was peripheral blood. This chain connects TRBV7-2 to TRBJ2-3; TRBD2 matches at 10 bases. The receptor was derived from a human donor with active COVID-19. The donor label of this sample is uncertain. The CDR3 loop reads CASSLRSHGLAVTDTQYF. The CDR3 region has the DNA TGTGCCAGCAGCCTTCGCTCACATGGACTAGCGGTCACAGATACGCAGTATTTT. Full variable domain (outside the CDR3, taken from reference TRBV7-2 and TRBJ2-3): GAGVSQSPSNKVTEKGKDVELRCDPISGHTALYWYRQSLGQGLEFLIYFQGNSAPDKSGLPSDRFSAERTGGSVSTLTIQRTQQEDSAVYLCASSLRSHGLAVTDTQYFGPGTRLTVL.